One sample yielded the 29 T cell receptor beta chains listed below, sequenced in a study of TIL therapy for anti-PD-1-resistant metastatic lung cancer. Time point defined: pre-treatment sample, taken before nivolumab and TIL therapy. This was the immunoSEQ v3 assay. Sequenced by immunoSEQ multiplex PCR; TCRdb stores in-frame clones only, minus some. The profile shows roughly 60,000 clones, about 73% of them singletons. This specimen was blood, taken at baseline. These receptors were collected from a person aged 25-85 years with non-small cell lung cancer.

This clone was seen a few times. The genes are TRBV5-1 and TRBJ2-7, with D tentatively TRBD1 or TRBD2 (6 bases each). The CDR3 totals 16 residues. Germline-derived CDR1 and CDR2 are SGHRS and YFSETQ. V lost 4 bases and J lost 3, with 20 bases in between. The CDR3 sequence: CASSVGGRAANYEQYF. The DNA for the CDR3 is TGCGCCAGCAGCGTCGGGGGCAGGGCGGCTAACTACGAGCAGTACTTC.

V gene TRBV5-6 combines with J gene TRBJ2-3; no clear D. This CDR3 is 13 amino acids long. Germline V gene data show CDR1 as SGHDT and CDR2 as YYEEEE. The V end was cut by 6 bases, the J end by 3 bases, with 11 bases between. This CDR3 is CASNKIGTDTQYF. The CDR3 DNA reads TGTGCCAGCAACAAAATTGGGACAGATACGCAGTATTTT.

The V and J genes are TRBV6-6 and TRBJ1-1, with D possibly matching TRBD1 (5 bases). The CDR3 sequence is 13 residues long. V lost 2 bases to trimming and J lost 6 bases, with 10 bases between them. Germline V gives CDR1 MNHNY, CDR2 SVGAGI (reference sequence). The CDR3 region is CASSYLDSPEAFF. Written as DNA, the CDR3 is TGTGCCAGCAGTTACCTCGACAGCCCTGAAGCTTTCTTT.

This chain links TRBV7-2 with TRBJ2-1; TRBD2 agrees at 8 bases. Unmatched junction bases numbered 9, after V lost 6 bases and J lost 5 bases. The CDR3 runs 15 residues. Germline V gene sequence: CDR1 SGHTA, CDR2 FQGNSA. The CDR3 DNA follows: TGTGCCAGCAGAATAGCCGGGACTAGAAACAATGAGCAGTTCTTC. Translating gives CASRIAGTRNNEQFF.

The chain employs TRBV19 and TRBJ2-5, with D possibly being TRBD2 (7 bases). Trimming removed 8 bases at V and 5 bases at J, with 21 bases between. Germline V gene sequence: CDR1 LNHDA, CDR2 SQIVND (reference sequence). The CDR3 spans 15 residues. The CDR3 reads CASGGARLSLETQYF. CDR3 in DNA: TGTGCCAGTGGGGGGGCCCGGTTATCTTTGGAGACCCAGTACTTC.

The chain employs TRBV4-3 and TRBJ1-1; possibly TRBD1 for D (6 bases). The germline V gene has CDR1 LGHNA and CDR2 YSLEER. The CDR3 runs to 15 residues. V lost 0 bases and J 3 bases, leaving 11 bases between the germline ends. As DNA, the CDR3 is TGCGCCAGCAGCCAAGAACGGGGGGCGGACACTGAAGCTTTCTTT. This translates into CASSQERGADTEAFF.

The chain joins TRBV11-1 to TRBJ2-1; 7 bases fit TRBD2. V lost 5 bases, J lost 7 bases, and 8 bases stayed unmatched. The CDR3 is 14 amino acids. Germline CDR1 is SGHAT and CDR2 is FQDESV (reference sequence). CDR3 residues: CASSNRDYHNEQFF. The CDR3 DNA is TGTGCCAGCAGCAACCGGGACTACCATAATGAGCAGTTCTTC.

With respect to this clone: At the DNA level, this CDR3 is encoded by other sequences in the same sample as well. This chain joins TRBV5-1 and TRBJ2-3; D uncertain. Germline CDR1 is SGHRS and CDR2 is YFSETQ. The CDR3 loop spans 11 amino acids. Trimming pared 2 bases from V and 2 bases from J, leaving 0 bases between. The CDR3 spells CASSFTDTQYF. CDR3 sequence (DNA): TGCGCCAGCAGCTTCACAGATACGCAGTATTTT.

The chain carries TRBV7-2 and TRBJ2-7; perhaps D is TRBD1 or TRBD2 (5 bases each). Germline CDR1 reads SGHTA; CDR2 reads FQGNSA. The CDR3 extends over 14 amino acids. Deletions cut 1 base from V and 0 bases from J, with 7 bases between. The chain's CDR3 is CASSLGGFSYEQYF. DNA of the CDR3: TGTGCCAGCAGCTTAGGGGGGTTCTCCTACGAGCAGTACTTC. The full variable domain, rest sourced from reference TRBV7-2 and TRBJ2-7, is GAGVSQSPSNKVTEKGKDVELRCDPISGHTALYWYRQSLGQGLEFLIYFQGNSAPDKSGLPSDRFSAERTGGSVSTLTIQRTQQEDSAVYLCASSLGGFSYEQYFGPGTRLTVT.

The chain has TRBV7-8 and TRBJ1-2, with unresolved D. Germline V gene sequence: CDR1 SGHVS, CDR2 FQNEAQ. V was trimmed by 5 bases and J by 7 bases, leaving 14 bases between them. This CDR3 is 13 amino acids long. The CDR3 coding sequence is TGTGCCAGCAGCAGACTAGCAGCCTCTGGCTACACCTTC. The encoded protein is CASSRLAASGYTF. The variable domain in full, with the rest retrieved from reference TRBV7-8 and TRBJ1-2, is GAGVSQSPRYKVAKRGQDVALRCDPISGHVSLFWYQQALGQGPEFLTYFQNEAQLDKSGLPSDRFFAERPEGSVSTLKIQRTQQEDSAVYLCASSRLAASGYTFGSGTRLTVV.

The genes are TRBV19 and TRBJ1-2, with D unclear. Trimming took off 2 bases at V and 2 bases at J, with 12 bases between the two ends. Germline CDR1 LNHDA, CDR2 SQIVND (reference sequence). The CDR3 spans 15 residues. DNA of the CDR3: TGTGCCAGTAGTATACCCTTAGCACCAAACTATGGCTACACCTTC. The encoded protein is CASSIPLAPNYGYTF.

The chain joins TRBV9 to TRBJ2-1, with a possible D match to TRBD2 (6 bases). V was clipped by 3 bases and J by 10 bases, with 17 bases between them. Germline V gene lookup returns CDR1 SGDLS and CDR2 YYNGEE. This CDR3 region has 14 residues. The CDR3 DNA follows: TGTGCCAGCAGCGCCCTTGGGGGGAAAGGAGAGCAGTTCTTC. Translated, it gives CASSALGGKGEQFF.

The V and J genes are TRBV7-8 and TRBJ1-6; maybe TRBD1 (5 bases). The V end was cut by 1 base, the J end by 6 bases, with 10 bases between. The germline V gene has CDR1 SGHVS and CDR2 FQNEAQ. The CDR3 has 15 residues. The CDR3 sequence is CASSLGTGFNSPLHF. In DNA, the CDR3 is TGTGCCAGCAGCTTAGGAACAGGTTTTAATTCACCCCTCCACTTT. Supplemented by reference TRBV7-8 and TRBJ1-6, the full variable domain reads GAGVSQSPRYKVAKRGQDVALRCDPISGHVSLFWYQQALGQGPEFLTYFQNEAQLDKSGLPSDRFFAERPEGSVSTLKIQRTQQEDSAVYLCASSLGTGFNSPLHFGNGTRLTVT.

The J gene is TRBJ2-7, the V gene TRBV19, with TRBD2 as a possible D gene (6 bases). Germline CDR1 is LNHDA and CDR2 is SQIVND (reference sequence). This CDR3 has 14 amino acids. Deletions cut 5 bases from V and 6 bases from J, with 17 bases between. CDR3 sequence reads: CASSFGGALFEQYF. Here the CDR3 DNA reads TGTGCCAGTAGTTTCGGAGGGGCGTTGTTCGAGCAGTACTTC.

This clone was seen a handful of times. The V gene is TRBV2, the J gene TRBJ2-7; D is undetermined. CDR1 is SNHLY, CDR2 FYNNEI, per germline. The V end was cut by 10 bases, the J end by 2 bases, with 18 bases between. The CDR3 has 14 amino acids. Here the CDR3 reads CATQESTIPYEQYF. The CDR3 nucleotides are TGTGCCACTCAAGAGTCGACGATCCCCTACGAGCAGTACTTC.

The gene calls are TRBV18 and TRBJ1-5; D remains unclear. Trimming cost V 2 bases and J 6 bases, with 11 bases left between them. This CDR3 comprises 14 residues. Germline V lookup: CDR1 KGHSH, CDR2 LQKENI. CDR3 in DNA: TGTGCCAGCTCACCAGGGCCCAGTATTCAGCCCCAGCATTTT. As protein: CASSPGPSIQPQHF.

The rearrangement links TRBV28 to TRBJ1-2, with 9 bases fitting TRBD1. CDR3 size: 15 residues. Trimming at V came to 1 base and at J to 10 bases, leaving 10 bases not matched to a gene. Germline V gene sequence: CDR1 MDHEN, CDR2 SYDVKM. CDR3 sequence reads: CASSLFARDREAYTF. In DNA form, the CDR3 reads TGTGCCAGCAGTTTATTCGCCCGGGACAGGGAAGCCTACACCTTC.

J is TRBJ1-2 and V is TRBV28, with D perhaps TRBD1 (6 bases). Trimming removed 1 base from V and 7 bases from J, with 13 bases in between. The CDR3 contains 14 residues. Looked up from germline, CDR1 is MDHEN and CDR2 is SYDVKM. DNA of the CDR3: TGTGCCAGCAGTTTATTAGGTTCGGGGGCTGGCTACACCTTC. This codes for CASSLLGSGAGYTF.

In DNA, the CDR3 is TGTGCCAGCAGCTCACACCCGGACGCACGCTATGGCTACACCTTC. Protein sequence: CASSSHPDARYGYTF. The V call is TRBV11-3, the J call TRBJ1-2; D is unclear. Germline V gives CDR1 SGHNT, CDR2 YENEEA. The CDR3 contains 15 residues. Trimming took off 4 bases at V and 4 bases at J, with 16 bases between the two ends.

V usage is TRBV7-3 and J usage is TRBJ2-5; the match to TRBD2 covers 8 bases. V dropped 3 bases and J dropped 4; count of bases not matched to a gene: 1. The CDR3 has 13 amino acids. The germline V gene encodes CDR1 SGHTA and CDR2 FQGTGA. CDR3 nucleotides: TGTGCCAGCAGCTTGGCGGGAGGAGAGACCCAGTACTTC. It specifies CASSLAGGETQYF.

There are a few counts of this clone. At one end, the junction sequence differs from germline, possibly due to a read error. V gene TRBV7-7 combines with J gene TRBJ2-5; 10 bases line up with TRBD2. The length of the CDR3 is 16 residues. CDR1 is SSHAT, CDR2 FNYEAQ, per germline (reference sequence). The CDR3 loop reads CASSLGGAGGQETQYF. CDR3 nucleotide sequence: TGTGCTAGCAGCCTGGGGGGAGCGGGAGGGCAAGAGACCCAGTACTTC.

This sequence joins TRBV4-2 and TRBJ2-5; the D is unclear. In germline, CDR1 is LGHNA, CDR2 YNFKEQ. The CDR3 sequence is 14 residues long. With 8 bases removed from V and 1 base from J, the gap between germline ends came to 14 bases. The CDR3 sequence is CASHPNASQETQYF. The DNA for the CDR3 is TGTGCCAGCCACCCTAACGCTAGCCAAGAGACCCAGTACTTC.

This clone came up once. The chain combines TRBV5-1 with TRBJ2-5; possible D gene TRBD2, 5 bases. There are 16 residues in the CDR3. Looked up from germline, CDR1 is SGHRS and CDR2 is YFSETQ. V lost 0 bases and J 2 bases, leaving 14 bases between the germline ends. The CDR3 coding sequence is TGCGCCAGCAGCTTGGAAACTAGAGGGTCGCAAGAGACCCAGTACTTC. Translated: CASSLETRGSQETQYF.

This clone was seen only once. The CDR3 nucleotides read TGCAGCGTCCTGACTAGTAGCGCGGAGACCCAGTACTTC. Protein sequence: CSVLTSSAETQYF. The chain joins TRBV29-1 to TRBJ2-5; TRBD2 is a possible D gene (6 bases). This CDR3 comprises 13 residues. The V gene's germline CDR1 is SQVTM and CDR2 ANQGSEA. V lost 6 bases and J lost 5, with 16 bases in between.

This chain's CDR3 is CASRLDRAFTGELFF. CDR3 nucleotides: TGTGCCAGTAGATTAGACAGGGCATTCACCGGGGAGCTGTTTTTT. The J gene is TRBJ2-2, the V gene TRBV19; 7 bases line up with TRBD1. This CDR3 is built from 15 residues. J gave up 4 bases and V 6 bases, and 8 bases lay outside the gene matches. Germline V gene sequence: CDR1 LNHDA, CDR2 SQIVND (reference sequence).

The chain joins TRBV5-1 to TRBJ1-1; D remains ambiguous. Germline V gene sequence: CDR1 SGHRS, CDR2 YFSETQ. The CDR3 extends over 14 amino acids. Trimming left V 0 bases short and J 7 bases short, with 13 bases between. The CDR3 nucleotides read TGCGCCAGCAGCTTGGACCCCTCGGGCTTTGAAGCTTTCTTT. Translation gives CASSLDPSGFEAFF.

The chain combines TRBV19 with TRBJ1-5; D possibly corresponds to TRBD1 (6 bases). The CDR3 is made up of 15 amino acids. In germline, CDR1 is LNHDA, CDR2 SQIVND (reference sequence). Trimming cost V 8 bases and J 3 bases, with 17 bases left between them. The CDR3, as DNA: TGTGCCAGTGGTTGGACGGGGGGCCCCAATCAGCCCCAGCATTTT. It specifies CASGWTGGPNQPQHF.

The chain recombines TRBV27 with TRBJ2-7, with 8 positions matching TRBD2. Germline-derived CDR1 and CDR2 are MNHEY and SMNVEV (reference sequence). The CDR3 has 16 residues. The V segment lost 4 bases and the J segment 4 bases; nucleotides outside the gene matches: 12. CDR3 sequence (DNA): TGTGCCAGCAGTTCCGAGCGGGAGAATTCACCATACGAGCAGTACTTC. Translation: CASSSERENSPYEQYF.

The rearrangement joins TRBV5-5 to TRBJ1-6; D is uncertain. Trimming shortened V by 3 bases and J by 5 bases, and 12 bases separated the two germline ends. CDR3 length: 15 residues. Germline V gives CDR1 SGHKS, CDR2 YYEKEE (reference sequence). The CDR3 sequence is CASSSKAGNNSPLHF. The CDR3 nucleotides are TGTGCCAGCAGCTCCAAGGCGGGGAATAATTCACCCCTCCACTTT.